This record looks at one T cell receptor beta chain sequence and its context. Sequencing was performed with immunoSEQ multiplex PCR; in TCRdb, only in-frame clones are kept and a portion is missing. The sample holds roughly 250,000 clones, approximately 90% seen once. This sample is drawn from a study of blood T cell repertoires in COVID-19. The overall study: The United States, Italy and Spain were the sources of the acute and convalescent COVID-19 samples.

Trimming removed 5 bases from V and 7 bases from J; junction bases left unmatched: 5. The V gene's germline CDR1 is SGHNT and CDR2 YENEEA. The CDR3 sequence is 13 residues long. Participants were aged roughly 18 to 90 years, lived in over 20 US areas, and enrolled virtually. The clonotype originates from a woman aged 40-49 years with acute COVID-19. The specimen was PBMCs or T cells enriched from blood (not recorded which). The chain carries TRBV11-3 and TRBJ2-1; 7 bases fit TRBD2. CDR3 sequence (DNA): TGTGCCAGCAGCCGCGGACTAGGGAATGAGCAGTTCTTC. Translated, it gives CASSRGLGNEQFF.